Listed below are T cell receptor beta chains from one sample, sequenced in a study of T cell repertoires in cytomegalovirus infection. These TCRs are of unknown antigen specificity. TCRdb fed the reads into MiXCR, producing one record per CDR3 protein. The sample shows 700,000 to 850,000 distinct CDR3 sequences, 32% of them seen only once. The sequences come from cultured CD8+ T cells from PBMCs, collected from culture after CMV antigen stimulation. The receptors were gathered from a human donor in good health (CMV status not recorded). Some clones in this sample may be carry-over from other donors' samples. Both conserved end residues are part of each CDR3. The order of the fields is V gene, clone size, D gene, J gene, CDR3 protein, CDR3 DNA. D genes are given only for firm matches. Only part of the rows carry a size: once, few, many, or a class if the clone is expanded.

>TRBV6-6|NA|TRBD1|TRBJ1-2
CASSSGTGNGYTF
TGTGCCAGCAGTTCCGGGACAGGGAATGGCTACACCTTC
>TRBV4-3|few|TRBD1|TRBJ2-1
CASSRLQGDLNEQFF
TGCGCCAGCAGCCGCCTCCAGGGGGACCTCAATGAGCAGTTCTTC
>TRBV28|NA|NA|TRBJ2-5
CASSFEGGETQYF
TGTGCCAGCAGTTTTGAGGGGGGAGAGACCCAGTACTTC
>TRBV6-2/TRBV6-3|NA|NA|TRBJ1-1
CASKDSLNTEAFF
TGTGCCAGCAAGGACAGCTTAAACACTGAAGCTTTCTTT
>TRBV7-8|few|NA|TRBJ1-1
CASSLQKGGNGAEAFF
TGTGCCAGCAGCCTTCAAAAAGGGGGAAATGGCGCTGAAGCTTTCTTT
>TRBV27|NA|TRBD1|TRBJ1-2
CASRLWTGSNYGYTF
TGTGCCAGTCGGCTATGGACAGGCTCTAACTATGGCTACACCTTC
>TRBV27|NA|TRBD2|TRBJ2-1
CASSIARGGAYNEQFF
TGTGCCAGCAGCATAGCTCGCGGGGGGGCCTACAATGAGCAGTTCTTC
>TRBV7-5|NA|NA|TRBJ1-5
CISVPEAGQPGKYSNQPQHF
NA
>TRBV6-6|NA|NA|TRBJ1-4
CASAIWVDEKLFF
TGTGCCAGCGCTATTTGGGTTGACGAAAAACTGTTTTTT
>TRBV6-1|few|NA|TRBJ2-1
CASSGYTYNEQFF
TGTGCCAGCAGTGGATACACTTACAATGAGCAGTTCTTC
>TRBV3-1|NA|NA|TRBJ2-7
CASSKEEGVYSYEQYF
TGTGCCAGCAGCAAAGAGGAGGGGGTTTACTCCTACGAGCAGTACTTC
>TRBV7-6|few|TRBD1|TRBJ2-5
CANKTEQGYETQYF
TGTGCCAACAAGACCGAACAGGGGTACGAGACCCAGTACTTC
>TRBV9|NA|TRBD1|TRBJ1-5
CASSGGQASNQPQHF
TGTGCCAGCAGCGGCGGACAGGCGAGCAATCAGCCCCAGCATTTT
>TRBV7-9|few|TRBD2|TRBJ2-1
CASRASGAYNEQFF
TGTGCCAGCAGAGCTAGCGGGGCATACAATGAGCAGTTCTTC
>TRBV7-3|few|NA|TRBJ1-1
CASSLKGDGGEAFF
TGTGCCAGCAGCTTAAAAGGGGATGGGGGTGAAGCTTTCTTT
>TRBV12-3/TRBV12-4|NA|NA|TRBJ2-1
CASSLFGQNNEQFF
TGTGCCAGCAGTTTATTCGGACAGAACAATGAGCAGTTCTTC
>TRBV7-8|NA|TRBD2|TRBJ2-1
CASSSPGLAGGGGIINEQFF
TGTGCCAGCAGCTCACCGGGACTAGCGGGGGGGGGCGGTATAATCAATGAGCAGTTCTTC
>TRBV7-9|few|NA|TRBJ1-6
CASSPRLNSPLHF
TGTGCCAGCAGCCCACGACTCAATTCACCCCTCCACTTT
>TRBV7-4|NA|NA|TRBJ2-1
CASRGARIDNEQFF
TGTGCCAGCCGGGGGGCACGGATAGACAATGAGCAGTTCTTC
>TRBV10-1|few|NA|TRBJ2-1
CASSDRKYNEQFF
TGCGCCAGCAGTGACAGGAAATACAATGAGCAGTTCTTC
>TRBV6-5|NA|NA|TRBJ2-3
CASSSFGASTDTQYF
TGTGCCAGCAGTTCGTTCGGGGCGAGCACAGATACGCAGTATTTT
>TRBV9|few|NA|TRBJ1-1
CASSVQGDTEAFF
TGTGCCAGCAGCGTACAAGGGGACACTGAAGCTTTCTTT
>TRBV11-3|NA|NA|TRBJ2-1
CASSLVPWRGSSYNEQFF
TGTGCCAGCAGCTTAGTCCCCTGGCGGGGTAGCTCCTACAATGAGCAGTTCTTC
>TRBV12-3/TRBV12-4|many|NA|TRBJ1-2
CASSYMENYGYTF
TGTGCCAGCAGTTATATGGAGAACTATGGCTACACCTTC
>TRBV6-2/TRBV6-3|few|NA|TRBJ2-3
CATKGGGSTDTQYF
TGTGCCACCAAGGGTGGCGGAAGCACAGATACGCAGTATTTT
>TRBV6-5|NA|NA|TRBJ2-1
CASSYPRGNEQFF
TGTGCCAGCAGTTACCCACGGGGGAATGAGCAGTTCTTC
>TRBV7-6|many|NA|TRBJ2-1
CASSLKAPLGIDEQFF
TGTGCCAGCAGCTTAAAGGCTCCACTAGGGATCGATGAGCAGTTCTTC
>TRBV7-3|few|NA|TRBJ1-2
CASSLKGPNYGYTF
TGTGCCAGCAGCTTAAAGGGGCCGAACTATGGCTACACCTTC
>TRBV4-2|NA|NA|TRBJ2-3
CASSQSPPGTDTQYF
TGTGCCAGCAGCCAAAGCCCCCCCGGGACAGATACGCAGTATTTT
>TRBV4-1|NA|NA|TRBJ2-7
CASSQDILSGTYSYEQYF
TGCGCCAGCAGCCAAGATATCCTTTCCGGGACGTATTCCTACGAGCAGTACTTC
>TRBV7-9|NA|NA|TRBJ1-1
CASRKEMNTEAFF
TGTGCCAGCAGGAAAGAAATGAACACTGAAGCTTTCTTT
>TRBV7-2|many|NA|TRBJ2-1
CASSLAGGTFEQFF
TGTGCCAGCAGCTTAGCGGGGGGAACATTTGAGCAGTTCTTC
>TRBV6-8|NA|TRBD1|TRBJ1-5
CASSYSAGTGLPEPQHF
TGTGCCAGCAGTTACTCGGCCGGGACAGGGTTGCCCGAGCCCCAGCATTTT
>TRBV6-6|NA|NA|TRBJ2-1
CASSFLGLWDSSSYNEQFF
TGTGCCAGCAGTTTCCTGGGTCTGTGGGACTCCAGCTCCTACAATGAGCAGTTCTTC
>TRBV27|NA|NA|TRBJ2-2
CASSFSEQGAGELFF
TGTGCCAGCAGTTTCTCCGAACAGGGCGCCGGGGAGCTGTTTTTT
>TRBV6-2/TRBV6-3|NA|NA|TRBJ2-7
CASSYSIDVRSYEQYF
TGTGCCAGCAGTTACTCGATAGATGTGCGCTCCTACGAGCAGTACTTC
>TRBV7-2|few|TRBD1|TRBJ1-1
CASSLHRGGRGGAFF
TGTGCCAGCAGCTTGCACAGGGGCGGTAGGGGTGGAGCTTTCTTT
>TRBV11-1|NA|NA|TRBJ2-7
CASSVDLSTSNEQYF
TGTGCCAGCAGCGTCGATTTATCCACATCCAACGAGCAGTACTTC
>TRBV7-9|NA|TRBD1|TRBJ2-1
CASSYTGDSYNEQFF
TGTGCCAGCAGCTATACAGGGGATTCCTACAATGAGCAGTTCTTC
>TRBV19|few|NA|TRBJ1-5
CASSDVTDQPQHF
TGTGCCAGTAGTGATGTAACCGATCAGCCCCAGCATTTT
>TRBV7-6|many|TRBD2|TRBJ2-1
CASSPGLAGGRFEQFF
TGTGCCAGCAGCCCCGGACTAGCGGGGGGGCGGTTTGAGCAGTTCTTC
>TRBV13|NA|TRBD2|TRBJ2-1
CASSFPSGGAAYNEQFF
TGTGCCAGCAGCTTTCCCAGCGGGGGGGCTGCCTACAATGAGCAGTTCTTC
>TRBV12-3/TRBV12-4|NA|TRBD2|TRBJ2-1
CASMGGIEQFF
TGTGCCAGCATGGGGGGGATCGAGCAGTTCTTC
>TRBV7-9|few|NA|TRBJ1-1
CASSLDPGRNTEAFF
TGTGCCAGCAGCTTAGATCCCGGGCGTAACACTGAAGCTTTCTTT
>TRBV27|many|NA|TRBJ2-6
CASSPLSGANVLTF
TGTGCCAGCAGTCCCCTTTCTGGGGCCAACGTCCTGACTTTC
>TRBV19|NA|NA|TRBJ1-1
CASTQGVMNTEAFF
TGTGCCAGTACCCAAGGGGTAATGAACACTGAAGCTTTCTTT
>TRBV5-1|few|TRBD1|TRBJ2-1
CATAQGAPTYNEQFF
TGCGCCACGGCCCAGGGGGCACCTACCTACAATGAGCAGTTCTTC
>TRBV20-1|NA|NA|TRBJ1-5
CSARDLGVGSNQPQHF
TGCAGTGCTAGAGATCTAGGGGTTGGGAGCAATCAGCCCCAGCATTTT
>TRBV4-1|NA|TRBD2|TRBJ2-2
CASSQGAGPPTGELFF
TGCGCCAGCAGCCAAGGAGCGGGACCCCCCACCGGGGAGCTGTTTTTT
>TRBV2|NA|NA|TRBJ2-1
CASRTVYNEQFF
TGTGCCAGCAGGACTGTCTACAATGAGCAGTTCTTC
>TRBV12-3/TRBV12-4|many|NA|TRBJ1-1
CATLKDLNTEAFF
TGTGCCACCCTAAAAGACCTGAACACTGAAGCTTTCTTT
>TRBV6-1|NA|NA|TRBJ1-1
CASMRGASDTEAFF
TGTGCCAGCATGCGGGGGGCGAGTGACACTGAAGCTTTCTTT
>TRBV7-6|NA|TRBD2|TRBJ2-1
CASTGGGTSIEQFF
TGTGCCAGCACAGGCGGGGGGACATCAATAGAGCAGTTCTTC
>TRBV7-4|NA|NA|TRBJ2-1
CASSISPTGGIEQFF
TGTGCCAGCAGCATTAGCCCCACGGGGGGCATTGAGCAGTTCTTC
>TRBV5-5|NA|TRBD1|TRBJ1-5
CASSLPGQGFRQPQHF
TGTGCCAGCAGCTTACCGGGACAGGGTTTTCGACAGCCCCAGCATTTT
>TRBV7-6|few|TRBD2|TRBJ2-1
CASTPLAGVHDEQFF
TGTGCCAGCACCCCACTAGCGGGGGTACACGATGAGCAGTTCTTC
>TRBV5-1|few|NA|TRBJ2-1
CASSPAEGNEQFF
TGCGCCAGCAGCCCCGCGGAGGGCAATGAGCAGTTCTTC
>TRBV7-6|many|NA|TRBJ2-5
CASSLFAGVSETQYF
TGTGCCAGCAGCTTATTTGCAGGGGTTTCCGAGACCCAGTACTTC
>TRBV7-2|few|NA|TRBJ1-2
CASSLIGNLYGYTF
TGTGCCAGCAGCTTAATAGGGAATCTCTATGGCTACACCTTC
>TRBV7-9|NA|TRBD1|TRBJ2-5
CASTEQGMTQYF
TGTGCCAGCACAGAACAGGGGATGACCCAGTACTTC